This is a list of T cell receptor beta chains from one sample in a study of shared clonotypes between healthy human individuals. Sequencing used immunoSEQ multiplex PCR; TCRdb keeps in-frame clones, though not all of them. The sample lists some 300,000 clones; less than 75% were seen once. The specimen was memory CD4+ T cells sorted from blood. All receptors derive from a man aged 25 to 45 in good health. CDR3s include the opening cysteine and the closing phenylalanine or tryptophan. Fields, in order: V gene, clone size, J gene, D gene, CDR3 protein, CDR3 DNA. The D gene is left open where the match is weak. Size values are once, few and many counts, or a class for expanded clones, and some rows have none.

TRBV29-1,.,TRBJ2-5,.,CSVRQTQETQYF,TGCAGCGTTAGACAGACGCAAGAGACCCAGTACTTC
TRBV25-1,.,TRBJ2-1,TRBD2,CASSGQSGSSYNEQFF,TGTGCCAGCAGTGGGCAGAGCGGGAGCTCCTACAATGAGCAGTTCTTC
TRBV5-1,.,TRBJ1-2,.,CASSWTENYGYTF,TGCGCCAGCAGCTGGACAGAAAACTATGGCTACACCTTC
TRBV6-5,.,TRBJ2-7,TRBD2,CASRKRGPRDEQYF,TGTGCCAGCCGGAAGCGGGGGCCTCGGGACGAGCAGTACTTC
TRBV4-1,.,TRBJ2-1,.,CASSQDVTFNEQFF,TGCGCCAGCAGCCAAGATGTGACCTTCAATGAGCAGTTCTTC
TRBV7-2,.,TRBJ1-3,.,CASSLVSGDTGNTIYF,TGTGCCAGCAGCTTAGTGAGTGGGGATACTGGAAACACCATATATTTT
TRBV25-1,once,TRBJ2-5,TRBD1,CAVGDRSYQETQYF,TGTGCCGTCGGGGACAGGAGTTACCAAGAGACCCAGTACTTC
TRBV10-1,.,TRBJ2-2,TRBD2,CASRRTSVRTGELFF,TGCGCCAGCAGGAGGACTAGCGTGCGGACCGGGGAGCTGTTTTTT
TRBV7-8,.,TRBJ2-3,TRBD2,CASSLSGEDRYTQYF,TGTGCCAGCAGCTTAAGCGGGGAAGATCGGTATACGCAGTATTTT
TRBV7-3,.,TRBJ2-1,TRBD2,CASSRAGGPYEQFF,TGTGCCAGCAGCCGAGCGGGAGGGCCCTATGAGCAGTTCTTC
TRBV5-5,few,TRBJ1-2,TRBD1,CASSFWTGQSNYGYTF,TGTGCCAGCAGCTTTTGGACGGGACAGTCTAACTATGGCTACACCTTC
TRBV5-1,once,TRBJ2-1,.,CASSLVSPLGNEQFF,TGCGCCAGCAGCTTGGTTAGCCCGCTAGGCAATGAGCAGTTCTTC
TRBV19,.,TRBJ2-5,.,CASSIVPGTFPETQYF,TGTGCCAGTAGTATAGTCCCCGGGACCTTCCCCGAGACCCAGTACTTC
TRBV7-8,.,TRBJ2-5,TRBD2,CASSLGLAGVRGTSQYF,TGTGCCAGCAGCTTGGGACTAGCGGGAGTTCGGGGCACCTCCCAGTACTTC
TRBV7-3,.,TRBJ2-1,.,CASSLTMGSYNEQFF,TGTGCCAGCAGCTTAACGATGGGGTCCTACAATGAGCAGTTCTTC
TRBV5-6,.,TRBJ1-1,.,CASSLFTSGQTTEAFF,TGTGCCAGCAGCTTGTTCACGTCCGGACAAACCACTGAAGCTTTCTTT
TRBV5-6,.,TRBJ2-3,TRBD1,CASSLVGDRGTDTQYF,TGTGCCAGCAGCTTGGTAGGGGACAGGGGCACAGATACGCAGTATTTT
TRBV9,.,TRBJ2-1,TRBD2,CASSPQGSGTTYNEQFF,TGTGCCAGCAGCCCCCAGGGTAGCGGGACGACGTACAATGAGCAGTTCTTC
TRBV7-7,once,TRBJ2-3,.,CASSLVAASTDTQYF,TGTGCCAGCAGCTTAGTAGCGGCTAGCACAGATACGCAGTATTTT
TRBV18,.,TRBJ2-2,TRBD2,CASSPKLTSGRSHTGELFF,TGTGCCAGCTCACCAAAATTAACTAGCGGGAGATCCCACACCGGGGAGCTGTTTTTT
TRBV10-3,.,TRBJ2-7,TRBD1,CAISDTGQGALEQYF,TGTGCCATCAGTGATACGGGACAGGGGGCTCTCGAGCAGTACTTC
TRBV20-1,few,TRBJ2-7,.,CSAGTMGEQYF,TGCAGTGCTGGGACAATGGGCGAGCAGTACTTC
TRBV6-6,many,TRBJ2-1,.,CASSPTRVSYNEQFF,TGTGCCAGCAGTCCCACTAGGGTCTCCTACAATGAGCAGTTCTTC
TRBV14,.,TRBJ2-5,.,CASSQALDLQYF,TGTGCCAGCAGCCAAGCCTTGGACCTGCAGTACTTC
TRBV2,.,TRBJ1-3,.,CASSDWGAGKENTIYF,TGTGCCAGCAGTGACTGGGGTGCAGGGAAGGAAAACACCATATATTTT
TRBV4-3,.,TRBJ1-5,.,CASSQDSGGVQPQHF,TGCGCCAGCAGCCAAGATAGTGGGGGCGTTCAGCCCCAGCATTTT
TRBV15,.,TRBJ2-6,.,CATSRDGGIAPGGGANVLTF,TGTGCCACCAGCAGAGATGGAGGTATCGCACCCGGGGGTGGGGCCAACGTCCTGACTTTC
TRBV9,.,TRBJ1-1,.,CASSGRGSGTEAFF,TGTGCCAGCAGCGGAAGGGGATCGGGCACTGAAGCTTTCTTT
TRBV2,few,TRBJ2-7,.,CASRSTGLYEQYF,TGTGCCAGCAGAAGTACAGGGTTGTACGAGCAGTACTTC
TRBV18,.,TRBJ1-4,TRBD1,CASSPARGQSEKLFF,TGTGCCAGCTCACCAGCCAGGGGGCAATCTGAAAAACTGTTTTTT
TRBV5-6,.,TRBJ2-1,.,CASSLYIGQSSYNEQFF,TGTGCCAGCAGCTTGTATATCGGACAGAGCTCCTACAATGAGCAGTTCTTC
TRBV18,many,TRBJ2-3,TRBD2,CASSRSREGSDTQYF,TGTGCCAGCTCACGTTCGCGGGAGGGGTCAGATACGCAGTATTTT
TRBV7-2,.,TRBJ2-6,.,CASSWTGSGANVLTF,TGTGCCAGCAGTTGGACGGGCTCTGGGGCCAACGTCCTGACTTTC
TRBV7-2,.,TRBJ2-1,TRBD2,CASSSVSGRGDEQFF,TGTGCCAGCAGCTCGGTGTCCGGGAGGGGGGATGAGCAGTTCTTC
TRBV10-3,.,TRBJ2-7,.,CAITRDLGAEQYF,TGTGCCATCACGAGGGATTTGGGAGCCGAGCAGTACTTC
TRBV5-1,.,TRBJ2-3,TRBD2,CASSFSGTTDTQYF,TGCGCCAGCAGCTTTAGCGGGACCACAGATACGCAGTATTTT
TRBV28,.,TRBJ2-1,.,CASSVEYNEQFF,TGTGCCAGCAGCGTCGAGTACAATGAGCAGTTCTTC
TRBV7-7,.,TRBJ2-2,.,CASSLGPFGTGELFF,TGTGCCAGCAGCTTAGGACCCTTTGGGACCGGGGAGCTGTTTTTT
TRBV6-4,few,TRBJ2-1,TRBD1,CASSASLQGSVVF,TGTGCCAGCAGTGCTTCCCTACAGGGGAGTGTGGTCTTC
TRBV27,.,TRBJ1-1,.,CASSLEGRWVDTEAFF,TGTGCCAGCAGTTTAGAAGGGCGGTGGGTAGACACTGAAGCTTTCTTT
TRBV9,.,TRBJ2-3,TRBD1,CASSVAQGATDTQYF,TGTGCCAGCAGCGTCGCACAGGGGGCGACAGATACGCAGTATTTT
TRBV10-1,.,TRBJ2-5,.,CASSENRAGETQYF,TGCGCCAGCAGTGAAAACAGGGCGGGCGAGACCCAGTACTTC
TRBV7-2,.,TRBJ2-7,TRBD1,CASSWGQGIYEQYF,TGTGCCAGCAGCTGGGGACAGGGTATTTACGAGCAGTACTTC
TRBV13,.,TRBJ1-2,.,CASSPRFRGLIDGYTF,TGTGCCAGCAGCCCACGATTCAGGGGCCTTATAGATGGCTACACCTTC
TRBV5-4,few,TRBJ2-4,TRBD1,CASSFDQGDIQYF,TGTGCCAGCAGCTTCGACCAGGGGGACATTCAGTACTTC
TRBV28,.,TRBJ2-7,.,CASSSYSGYEQYF,TGTGCCAGCAGTTCGTATTCGGGCTACGAGCAGTACTTC
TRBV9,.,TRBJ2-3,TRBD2,CASSDRSGRVSDTQYF,TGTGCCAGCAGCGATCGTAGCGGGAGGGTATCAGATACGCAGTATTTT